The 24 T cell receptor beta chains in this list originate from one sample, sequenced in a study of blood T cell repertoires in COVID-19. The repertoire was sequenced with immunoSEQ multiplex PCR; TCRdb's copy has only in-frame clones and lacks some. The sample records about 200,000 clones, 65% to 90% being singletons. The sample consisted of peripheral blood. The receptors were sampled from a man older than 75 with acute or convalescent COVID-19.

The chain carries TRBV9 and TRBJ2-7; 10 bases agree with TRBD1. Germline V gene lookup returns CDR1 SGDLS and CDR2 YYNGEE. The CDR3 sequence is 14 residues long. Trimming took 4 bases from V and 5 from J; bases not matched to a gene: 6. The CDR3 here is CASSTPGTGDEQYF. CDR3 sequence (DNA): TGTGCCAGCAGCACCCCCGGGACAGGGGACGAGCAGTACTTC.

The V call is TRBV7-9, the J call TRBJ2-5; 9 nucleotides line up with TRBD1. V dropped 3 bases and J dropped 6; count of bases not matched to a gene: 11. Germline CDR1 is SEHNR and CDR2 is FQNEAQ (reference sequence). The CDR3 extends over 16 amino acids. The CDR3 coding sequence is TGTGCCAGCAGCTTCCTCCCGGGACAGGGTGAACAGACCCAGTACTTC. Encoded protein: CASSFLPGQGEQTQYF.

The gene calls are TRBV30 and TRBJ2-1; 12 positions agree with TRBD2. V gave up 1 base and J gave up 6 bases; unmatched junction bases: 1. This CDR3 spans 14 amino acids. Per germline, CDR1 GTSNPN and CDR2 SVGIG (reference sequence). The CDR3 sequence is CAWSAGLAGNEQFF. DNA of the CDR3: TGTGCCTGGAGTGCGGGACTAGCGGGCAATGAGCAGTTCTTC. Combining the CDR3 with reference TRBV30 and TRBJ2-1 gives the whole variable domain SQTIHQWPATLVQPVGSPLSLECTVEGTSNPNLYWYRQAAGRGLQLLFYSVGIGQISSEVPQNLSASRPQDRQFILSSKKLLLSDSGFYLCAWSAGLAGNEQFFGPGTRLTVL.

This clone was seen more than once but under ten times. The rearrangement joins TRBV9 to TRBJ1-2, with 7 bases identical to TRBD1. Germline V gene sequence: CDR1 SGDLS, CDR2 YYNGEE. V shed 3 bases, J shed 3 bases, and the junction held 5 bases outside the gene matches. The CDR3 loop spans 14 amino acids. In DNA, the CDR3 is TGTGCCAGCAGCGAAAGACAGGGCGACTATGGCTACACCTTC. Residues: CASSERQGDYGYTF.

The chain joins TRBV7-6 to TRBJ2-7; possible D gene TRBD1, 6 bases. The CDR3 covers 14 residues. Trimming removed 1 base from V and 10 bases from J, with 17 bases in between. Germline lookup yields CDR1 SGHVS and CDR2 FNYEAQ. CDR3 nucleotide sequence: TGTGCCAGCAGCTTAGAAGGGTGGGGGCGAAGACAGTACTTC. This gives the protein CASSLEGWGRRQYF.

The rearrangement uses TRBV6-2 or TRBV6-3 and TRBJ2-3; 10 bases are a match to TRBD2. CDR1 is MNHEY, CDR2 SVGEGT, per germline. The CDR3 totals 18 residues. V lost 5 bases to trimming and J lost 0 bases; unmatched junction nucleotides: 11. CDR3 sequence reads: CASSQIRTSGLSTDTQYF. In DNA, the CDR3 is TGTGCCAGCAGTCAGATACGGACTAGCGGCCTTAGCACAGATACGCAGTATTTT.

V usage is TRBV3-1 (or the pseudogene TRBV3-2) and J usage is TRBJ1-2; possible D gene TRBD1, 6 bases. Trimming removed 0 bases from V and 8 bases from J, with 16 bases in between. Germline CDR1 is LGHDT and CDR2 is YNNKEL (reference sequence). This CDR3 comprises 15 residues. The CDR3 bases are TGTGCCAGCAGCCAAGAACAGGGTTTCTCTCGCGGCTACACCTTC. Translation: CASSQEQGFSRGYTF.

The chain combines TRBV18 with TRBJ1-5, with 9 bases identical to TRBD1. V shed 0 bases, J shed 1 base, and the junction held 4 bases outside the gene matches. Germline CDR1 is KGHSH and CDR2 is LQKENI. The CDR3 is made up of 17 amino acids. CDR3 sequence reads: CASSPPNRGPSNQPQHF. The CDR3 DNA reads TGTGCCAGCTCACCACCGAACAGGGGGCCGAGCAATCAGCCCCAGCATTTT.

This clone came up once. The chain combines TRBV9 with TRBJ2-5; 9 nucleotides match TRBD1. Germline assignment: CDR1 SGDLS and CDR2 YYNGEE. The ends lost 3 bases at V and 2 bases at J; junction bases unmatched: 5. This CDR3 region has 15 residues. CDR3 DNA: TGTGCCAGCAGCGATGCCGGGACAGGGCAAGAGACCCAGTACTTC. Its protein is CASSDAGTGQETQYF. Complete variable domain (other parts from reference TRBV9 and TRBJ2-5): DSGVTQTPKHLITATGQRVTLRCSPRSGDLSVYWYQQSLDQGLQFLIQYYNGEERAKGNILERFSAQQFPDLHSELNLSSLELGDSALYFCASSDAGTGQETQYFGPGTRLLVL.

The V call is TRBV5-1, the J call TRBJ1-3; D not certain. Germline CDR1 and CDR2: SGHRS and YFSETQ. Trimming cost V 4 bases and J 2 bases, with 10 bases left between them. The CDR3 consists of 14 residues. CDR3 DNA sequence: TGCGCCAGCAGCGCGGGTCCCACTGGAAACACCATATATTTT. Translation gives CASSAGPTGNTIYF.

The DNA of the CDR3 is TGTGCCAGCAGTTACACGGGATATAGCAATCAGCCCCAGCATTTT. Translating it yields CASSYTGYSNQPQHF. The chain employs TRBV6-6 and TRBJ1-5; D not resolved. The CDR3 contains 15 residues. Deletions cut 2 bases from V and 0 bases from J, with 8 bases between. Germline V gene sequence: CDR1 MNHNY, CDR2 SVGAGI (reference sequence).

The chain carries TRBV7-2 and TRBJ2-7, with 8 bases fitting TRBD1. Germline CDR1 SGHTA, CDR2 FQGNSA. The V segment lost 4 bases and the J segment 0 bases; nucleotides outside the gene matches: 5. The CDR3 totals 15 residues. Written as DNA, the CDR3 is TGTGCCAGCAGCTCGGGACAGGTGAGCTCCTACGAGCAGTACTTC. Translation: CASSSGQVSSYEQYF.

This chain links TRBV27 with TRBJ2-3; TRBD2 matches 14 bases. Germline CDR1 reads MNHEY; CDR2 reads SMNVEV (reference sequence). CDR3 length: 16 residues. Germline trimming cut 5 bases from V and 5 bases from J; bases unmatched to any gene: 6. CDR3 DNA sequence: TGTGCCAGCAGTCCCGGACTAGCGGGAGGAATAGATACGCAGTATTTT. This encodes CASSPGLAGGIDTQYF.

The chain has TRBV30 and TRBJ1-2, with 7 bases matching TRBD1. The trim removed 2 bases at V and 8 bases at J, leaving 8 bases unmatched. The CDR3 has 13 residues. Germline loops: CDR1 GTSNPN, CDR2 SVGIG (reference sequence). The CDR3: CAWSLQQGSGYTF. In nucleotides, the CDR3 is TGTGCCTGGAGTCTTCAACAGGGGTCGGGCTACACCTTC.

This clone was detected a few times. V and J are TRBV11-2 and TRBJ2-7; possible D gene TRBD2, 5 bases. This CDR3 comprises 17 residues. CDR1 is SGHAT, CDR2 FQNNGV, per germline. Trimming removed 2 bases at V and 2 bases at J, with 19 bases between. CDR3 DNA: TGTGCCAGCAGCTTAAATATGAACCGGGCCGGGGCCTACGAGCAGTACTTC. This sequence encodes CASSLNMNRAGAYEQYF.

This clone was seen only once. The chain recombines TRBV30 with TRBJ1-5, with TRBD1 matching over 11 bases. V was clipped by 3 bases and J by 6 bases; unmatched bases: 4. CDR1 and CDR2 (germline): GTSNPN, SVGIG (reference sequence). This CDR3 spans 14 amino acids. The CDR3 protein is CAWRDRGRGQPQHF. As DNA, the CDR3 is TGTGCCTGGAGGGACAGGGGGCGGGGTCAGCCCCAGCATTTT.

Only one count was recorded for this clone. This chain joins TRBV7-8 and TRBJ2-5; TRBD2 might be the D (6 bases). CDR1 and CDR2 (germline): SGHVS, FQNEAQ. The CDR3 spans 16 residues. The ends were cut back, 2 bases at V and 2 bases at J, with 15 bases in the middle. In DNA, the CDR3 is TGTGCCAGCAGCTTACTTGGCGCGGGACGGCAAGAGACCCAGTACTTC. This gives the protein CASSLLGAGRQETQYF.

This chain's CDR3 is CASTETSVGTGELFF. The DNA for the CDR3 is TGTGCCAGTACGGAAACTAGCGTTGGTACCGGGGAGCTGTTTTTT. The rearrangement links TRBV19 to TRBJ2-2, with 7 bases aligning to TRBD2. The length of the CDR3 is 15 residues. With 7 bases clipped from V and 5 bases from J, the junction kept 10 bases outside the gene matches. Germline values: CDR1 LNHDA, CDR2 SQIVND (reference sequence).

The chain combines TRBV27 with TRBJ1-1; 9 positions match TRBD1. Unmatched junction bases numbered 13, after V lost 3 bases and J lost 11 bases. Germline-derived CDR1 and CDR2 are MNHEY and SMNVEV (reference sequence). The CDR3 length is 15 residues. In DNA, the CDR3 is TGTGCCAGCAGTTTGGGATGGGGACAGGGAAAGATGGCTTTCTTT. It is translated as CASSLGWGQGKMAFF.

The J gene is TRBJ2-1, the V gene TRBV18; TRBD1 is a possible D gene (6 bases). CDR1 and CDR2 from the germline V gene are KGHSH and LQKENI. CDR3 length: 18 amino acids. The V end was cut by 6 bases, the J end by 4 bases, with 25 bases between. The CDR3 bases are TGTGCCAGCTCGCTAACATCTCAGGCCCCAGGGGTGTACAATGAGCAGTTCTTC. Translating gives CASSLTSQAPGVYNEQFF.

In this sample, this clone turned up a few times. The chain links TRBV5-8 to TRBJ1-3; 8 bases map to TRBD1. Germline values: CDR1 SGHTS, CDR2 YDEGEE. CDR3 size: 15 residues. Losses at the gene ends were 5 bases for V and 0 bases for J; bases not matched to a gene: 4. The CDR3 DNA sequence: TGTGCCAGCAGGGACAGGGTCTACTCTGGAAACACCATATATTTT. It is translated as CASRDRVYSGNTIYF.

A few counts support this clone. The chain links TRBV5-6 to TRBJ1-1; D remains unclear. From germline, CDR1 is SGHDT and CDR2 YYEEEE. The ends were cut back, 0 bases at V and 3 bases at J, with 15 bases in the middle. The CDR3 length is 16 residues. CDR3 in DNA: TGTGCCAGCAGCTTGGGGGCCTATTACGGGGACACTGAAGCTTTCTTT. It is translated as CASSLGAYYGDTEAFF.

This chain links TRBV5-1 with TRBJ1-1, with D unresolved. CDR1 SGHRS and CDR2 YFSETQ come from the germline V gene. The CDR3 length is 13 residues. Trimming left V 3 bases short and J 0 bases short, with 6 bases between. CDR3 coding DNA: TGCGCCAGCAGCTCGCAGATGAACACTGAAGCTTTCTTT. The encoded protein is CASSSQMNTEAFF.

This clone was seen once. J is TRBJ1-4 and V is TRBV5-1; 8 nucleotides agree with TRBD1. This CDR3 spans 16 amino acids. The V gene's germline CDR1 is SGHRS and CDR2 YFSETQ. The trim removed 3 bases at V and 4 bases at J, leaving 8 bases unmatched. CDR3 in DNA: TGCGCCAGCAGCTCCACGACAGGGGTCGGTAATGAAAAACTGTTTTTT. It translates to CASSSTTGVGNEKLFF. Full variable domain (rest looked up from reference TRBV5-1 and TRBJ1-4): KAGVTQTPRYLIKTRGQQVTLSCSPISGHRSVSWYQQTPGQGLQFLFEYFSETQRNKGNFPGRFSGRQFSNSRSEMNVSTLELGDSALYLCASSSTTGVGNEKLFFGSGTQLSVL.